Listed below are T cell receptor beta chains from one sample, sequenced in a study of T cells after yellow fever vaccination. TCRdb used MiXCR to reprocess the 5' RACE reads, holding one entry per CDR3 protein. The sample shows hundreds of thousands of distinct CDR3 sequences, 9% to 15% of them seen only once. This sample comprised PBMCs, obtained on the day of the yellow fever booster vaccination. The receptors stem from a man younger than 45 who received the YFV17D yellow fever vaccine. Both conserved end residues are part of each CDR3. A D gene is named only where the DNA matches it firmly. Some rows have no size entry. The others give once, few or many, or a class for an expanded clone.

j_call d_call clone_size v_call cdr3_aa cdr3_nt
TRBJ2-3 NA NA TRBV2 CASSEDRDTDTQYF TGTGCCAGCAGTGAAGACAGAGACACAGATACGCAGTATTTT
TRBJ2-7 NA NA TRBV28 CASSLGRNYYEQYF TGTGCCAGCAGTTTGGGGCGGAACTACTACGAGCAGTACTTC
TRBJ2-1 NA few TRBV21-1 CASSKVIMCNEQFF TGTGCCAGCAGCAAAGTAATTATGTGCAATGAGCAGTTCTTC
TRBJ2-5 NA few TRBV23-1 CASSQSVVPGRRKETQYF TGCGCCAGCAGTCAATCAGTGGTCCCGGGCCGTCGGAAAGAGACCCAGTACTTC
TRBJ2-5 TRBD1 few TRBV5-1 CASHTGGSGETQYF TGCGCCAGCCACACAGGGGGTTCGGGGGAGACCCAGTACTTC
TRBJ1-1 TRBD1 NA TRBV5-1 CASSFATVQGSEAFF TGCGCCAGCAGCTTCGCTACCGTACAGGGGAGCGAAGCTTTCTTT
TRBJ2-7 NA NA TRBV11-2 CASSFYGDVDEQYF TGTGCCAGCAGCTTTTATGGGGACGTCGACGAGCAGTACTTC
TRBJ1-2 NA few TRBV27 CAAGENYGYTF TGTGCCGCAGGGGAAAATTACGGCTACACCTTC
TRBJ1-1 TRBD1 NA TRBV7-9 CASSLGTGDMNTEAFF TGTGCCAGCAGCTTAGGGACAGGGGACATGAACACTGAAGCTTTCTTT
TRBJ2-1 NA NA TRBV6-2/TRBV6-3 CASSPGSPSYNEQFF TGTGCCAGCAGCCCCGGTAGTCCCTCCTACAATGAGCAGTTCTTC
TRBJ2-7 TRBD1 few TRBV3-1 CASSQGGRDRVSYEQYF TGTGCCAGCAGCCAAGGTGGCCGGGACAGGGTCTCCTACGAGCAGTACTTC
TRBJ2-5 TRBD1 few TRBV5-6 CASSLQGTAKETQYF TGTGCCAGCAGCCTCCAGGGGACAGCCAAAGAGACCCAGTACTTC
TRBJ2-7 TRBD2 NA TRBV4-3 CASSQSRLAGVEQYF TGCGCCAGCAGCCAAAGTAGGCTAGCGGGAGTCGAGCAGTACTTC
TRBJ1-5 NA few TRBV5-6 CASSLREPQHF TGTGCCAGCAGCTTAAGGGAGCCCCAGCATTTT
TRBJ2-3 NA few TRBV4-3 CASSQDLVAADTQYF TGCGCCAGCAGCCAAGATTTAGTAGCGGCAGATACGCAGTATTTT
TRBJ2-3 TRBD2 NA TRBV28 CASSLKGTSGILSTDTQYF TGTGCCAGCAGTCTGAAGGGGACTAGCGGGATCCTAAGCACAGATACGCAGTATTTT
TRBJ2-2 TRBD1 NA TRBV6-2/TRBV6-3 CASRTGAGNTGELFF TGTGCCAGCAGGACAGGGGCTGGGAACACCGGGGAGCTGTTTTTT
TRBJ2-6 TRBD1 NA TRBV3-1 CASSPRDRALSGANVLTF TGTGCCAGCAGCCCTCGGGACAGGGCGCTCTCTGGGGCCAACGTCCTGACTTTC
TRBJ2-7 NA few TRBV5-1 CASSFDRIYEQYF TGCGCCAGCAGCTTTGACAGGATCTACGAGCAGTACTTC
TRBJ2-1 NA NA TRBV7-9 CASSPRLGPDEQFF TGTGCCAGCAGCCCCAGACTAGGCCCCGATGAGCAGTTCTTC
TRBJ2-7 NA NA TRBV4-3 CASSQEGAGQPYEQYF TGCGCCAGCAGCCAAGAAGGGGCAGGTCAACCCTACGAGCAGTACTTC
TRBJ2-7 NA few TRBV20-1 CSARDAGQRYEEQYF TGCAGTGCTAGAGATGCGGGTCAGCGTTATGAGGAGCAGTACTTC
TRBJ2-1 NA few TRBV11-1 CASSPPDSHSRSYNEQFF TGTGCCAGCAGCCCTCCTGACAGCCATTCCCGCTCCTACAATGAGCAGTTCTTC
TRBJ2-2 NA NA TRBV4-2 CASSQELSTTPGELFF TGTGCCAGCAGCCAAGAGCTCTCGACCACACCCGGGGAGCTGTTTTTT